This T cell receptor (beta chain) was sequenced in a study of T cells in Graves' hyperthyroidism and ophthalmopathy. The CDR3 totals 14 residues. V lost 6 bases, J lost 1 base, and 10 bases lay in between. Germline assignment: CDR1 SNHLY and CDR2 FYNNEI. The study, taken as a whole, reports: Separation of ophthalmopathy from stable hyperthyroidism was achieved by a 13 V-J model. Most thyroid clonotypes with frequency above 0.001 were detected in blood.

RNA transcripts served as the template for amplifying TCR beta CDR3 regions. First-round RT-PCR of the TCR CDR3 relied on the HTBI primer set. TCRdb reprocessed the multiplex PCR reads with MiXCR, giving one entry per CDR3 protein. In the table there are 300,000 to 450,000 distinct CDR3 sequences, approximately 25% of which are singletons. In this sample, this clonotype turned up many times. The target antigen is unknown. The V gene is TRBV2, the J gene TRBJ1-5; D possibly corresponds to TRBD1 (6 bases). Sequenced input: blood. The TCR comes from a man aged 45-65 years with Graves' hyperthyroidism. The CDR3 DNA is TGTGCCAGCAGCGTACAGGGCAGCAATCAGCCCCAGCATTTT. The encoded protein is CASSVQGSNQPQHF.